This TCR beta chain was sequenced for a study of T cell repertoires in aging, cancer and after chemotherapy. Rearranged V-D-J TRB sequences were amplified with a mixed TRB-A/B primer pool. One entry per CDR3 protein results from TCRdb running MiXCR on the multiplex PCR reads. The sample yields fewer than 13,000 distinct CDR3 sequences, 30% to 40% seen once. This CDR3 contains 14 residues. V was pared by 3 bases and J by 1 base, with 8 bases between. Peripheral blood genomic DNA, not sorted cells or RNA, was the template. The sample taken for sequencing was blood. This chain joins TRBV12-3 or TRBV12-4 and TRBJ2-3; possibly TRBD1 for D (5 bases). This receptor was identified in a human donor in good health. The CDR3 protein is CASSFFRGTDTQYF. The CDR3 DNA is TGTGCCAGCAGTTTCTTCAGGGGCACAGATACGCAGTATTTT.